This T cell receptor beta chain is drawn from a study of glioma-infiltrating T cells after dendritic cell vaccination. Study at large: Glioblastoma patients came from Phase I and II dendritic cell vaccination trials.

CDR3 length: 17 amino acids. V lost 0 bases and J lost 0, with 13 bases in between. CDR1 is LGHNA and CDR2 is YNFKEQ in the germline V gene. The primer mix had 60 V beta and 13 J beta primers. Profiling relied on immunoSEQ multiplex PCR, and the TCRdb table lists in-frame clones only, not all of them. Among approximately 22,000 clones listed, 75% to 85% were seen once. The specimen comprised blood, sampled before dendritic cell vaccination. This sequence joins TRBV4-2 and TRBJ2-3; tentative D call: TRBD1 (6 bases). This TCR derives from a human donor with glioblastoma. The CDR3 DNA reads TGTGCCAGCAGCCAAGAAGGACAGCCAACTAGCACAGATACGCAGTATTTT. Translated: CASSQEGQPTSTDTQYF.